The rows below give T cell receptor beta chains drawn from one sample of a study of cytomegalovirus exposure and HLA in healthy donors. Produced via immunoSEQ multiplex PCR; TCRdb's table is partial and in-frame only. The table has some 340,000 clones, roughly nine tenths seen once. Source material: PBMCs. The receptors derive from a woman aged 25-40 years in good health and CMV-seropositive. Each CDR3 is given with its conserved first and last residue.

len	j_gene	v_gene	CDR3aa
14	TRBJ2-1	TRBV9	CASSVASSYHEQFF
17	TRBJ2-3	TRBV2	CASKRDRASGSTDTQYF
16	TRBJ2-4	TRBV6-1	CASSDNSGVAKNIQYF
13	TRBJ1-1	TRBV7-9	CASSLNSGAQAFF
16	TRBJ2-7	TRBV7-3	CASQNLISYYSYEQYF
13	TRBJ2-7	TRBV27	CASSLAGTYEQYF
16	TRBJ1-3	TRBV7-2	CASSDLQGAVGNTIYF
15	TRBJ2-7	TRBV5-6	CASSYGLAGTYEQYF
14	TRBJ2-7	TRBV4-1	CASKMTSGSYEQYF
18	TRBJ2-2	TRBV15	CATSRVKQRNLYTGELFF
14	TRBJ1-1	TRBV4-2	CASSQDRRGEKAFF
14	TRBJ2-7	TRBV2	CASSRTSGIYEQYF
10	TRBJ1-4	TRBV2	CAAGAEKLFF
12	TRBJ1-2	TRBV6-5	CASSLQGVGYTF
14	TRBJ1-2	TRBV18	CASSPSAGNYGYTF
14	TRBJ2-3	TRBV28	CASNDRGRGDTQYF
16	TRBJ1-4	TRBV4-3	CASSQVWRITNEKLFF
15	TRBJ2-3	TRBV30	CAWSTGSVVTDTQYF
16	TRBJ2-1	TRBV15	CATSGDRGPSYNEQFF
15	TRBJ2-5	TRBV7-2	CASSLASGGLETQYF
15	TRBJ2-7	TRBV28	CASSLPGTGTREQYF
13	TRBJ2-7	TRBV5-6	CASSLGPRGEQYF
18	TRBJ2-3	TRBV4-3	CASSQQPGLGASTDTQYF
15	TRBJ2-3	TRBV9	CASSVPDYPTDTQYF
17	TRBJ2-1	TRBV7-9	CASSLANRHFGFNEQFF
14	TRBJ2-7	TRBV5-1	CASSLGSSSYEQYF
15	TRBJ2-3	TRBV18	CASSDQGQITDTQYF
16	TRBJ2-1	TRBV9	CASSPALVSVNNEQFF
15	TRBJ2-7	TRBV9	CASSVGEGTVYEQYF